The rows below give T cell receptor beta chains drawn from one sample of a study of CD8 T cells in Susac syndrome. TCRdb passed the immunoSEQ multiplex PCR reads through MiXCR, listing each CDR3 protein once. The sample lists approximately 80,000 distinct CDR3 sequences, around 94% occurring once. The sequenced material came from CD8+ T cells from PBMCs. The origin of the receptors is a human donor with Susac syndrome. Each CDR3 is given with its conserved first and last residue. A D gene is named only where the DNA matches it firmly. Rows may omit the clone size; those that give it use once, few, many or a size class.

CDR3aa: CASRDPTNEKLFF; CDR3nt: TGTGCCAGCAGAGACCCAACTAATGAAAAACTGTTTTTT; d_gene: -; abundance: -; j_gene: TRBJ1-4; v_gene: TRBV7-9
CDR3aa: CSVELQGAYEQYF; CDR3nt: TGCAGCGTTGAGTTGCAGGGGGCCTACGAGCAGTACTTC; d_gene: TRBD1; abundance: -; j_gene: TRBJ2-7; v_gene: TRBV29-1
CDR3aa: CASSFRRQYDEQYF; CDR3nt: TGTGCCAGCAGCTTTAGGCGACAGTACGACGAGCAGTACTTC; d_gene: -; abundance: -; j_gene: TRBJ2-7; v_gene: TRBV11-2
CDR3aa: CASSPPDRGRTEAFF; CDR3nt: TGTGCCAGCAGCCCACCAGACAGGGGGCGGACTGAAGCTTTCTTT; d_gene: TRBD1; abundance: -; j_gene: TRBJ1-1; v_gene: TRBV7-9
CDR3aa: CAPRVGGMDTQYF; CDR3nt: TGCGCTCCTAGGGTAGGAGGCATGGATACGCAGTATTTT; d_gene: -; abundance: -; j_gene: TRBJ2-3; v_gene: TRBV5-1
CDR3aa: CASSPIPDGTYEQYF; CDR3nt: TGTGCCAGCAGCCCAATCCCGGACGGAACCTACGAGCAGTACTTC; d_gene: -; abundance: once; j_gene: TRBJ2-7; v_gene: TRBV11-3
CDR3aa: CASSLAEEGYYEQYF; CDR3nt: TGCGCCAGCAGCTTGGCCGAGGAGGGCTACTACGAGCAGTACTTC; d_gene: -; abundance: few; j_gene: TRBJ2-7; v_gene: TRBV5-1
CDR3aa: CASSLTGSSEQYF; CDR3nt: TGCGCCAGCAGCTTGACCGGTTCGTCGGAGCAGTACTTC; d_gene: -; abundance: -; j_gene: TRBJ2-7; v_gene: TRBV5-1
CDR3aa: CASLSGGIQETQYF; CDR3nt: TGTGCCAGCCTCAGCGGAGGGATCCAAGAGACCCAGTACTTC; d_gene: -; abundance: -; j_gene: TRBJ2-5; v_gene: TRBV12-3/TRBV12-4
CDR3aa: CASSSRSKGHEQFF; CDR3nt: TGTGCCAGCAGTTCCAGGAGTAAGGGCCATGAGCAGTTCTTC; d_gene: -; abundance: -; j_gene: TRBJ2-1; v_gene: TRBV7-6
CDR3aa: CASSPTGSSYNEQFF; CDR3nt: TGTGCCAGCAGTCCCACGGGAAGCTCCTACAATGAGCAGTTCTTC; d_gene: -; abundance: -; j_gene: TRBJ2-1; v_gene: TRBV6-5
CDR3aa: CASSARQANYGYTF; CDR3nt: TGTGCCAGCAGCGCCCGACAGGCTAACTATGGCTACACCTTC; d_gene: -; abundance: once; j_gene: TRBJ1-2; v_gene: TRBV9
CDR3aa: CASSLTRTGMNTEAFF; CDR3nt: TGTGCCAGCAGCCTAACACGGACAGGGATGAACACTGAAGCTTTCTTT; d_gene: TRBD1; abundance: -; j_gene: TRBJ1-1; v_gene: TRBV3-1
CDR3aa: CASSTFRQRNTEAFF; CDR3nt: TGTGCCAGCAGTACCTTCAGACAGCGAAACACTGAAGCTTTCTTT; d_gene: -; abundance: -; j_gene: TRBJ1-1; v_gene: TRBV2
CDR3aa: CSVRSGYEQYF; CDR3nt: TGCAGCGTTCGTTCAGGATACGAGCAGTACTTC; d_gene: -; abundance: -; j_gene: TRBJ2-7; v_gene: TRBV29-1
CDR3aa: CASSDGGLGNIQYF; CDR3nt: TGTGCCAGCAGTGACGGGGGCCTAGGGAACATTCAGTACTTC; d_gene: -; abundance: -; j_gene: TRBJ2-4; v_gene: TRBV27
CDR3aa: CSAPTSGGLTDTQYF; CDR3nt: TGCAGTGCGCCTACTAGCGGGGGCTTGACAGATACGCAGTATTTT; d_gene: TRBD2; abundance: -; j_gene: TRBJ2-3; v_gene: TRBV20-1
CDR3aa: CASRGLGNTEAFF; CDR3nt: TGTGCCAGCAGGGGGTTAGGCAACACTGAAGCTTTCTTT; d_gene: -; abundance: -; j_gene: TRBJ1-1; v_gene: TRBV28
CDR3aa: CASSLTSQSHSGANVLTF; CDR3nt: TGTGCCAGCAGCCTGACTAGCCAATCTCACTCTGGGGCCAACGTCCTGACTTTC; d_gene: TRBD2; abundance: -; j_gene: TRBJ2-6; v_gene: TRBV12-3/TRBV12-4
CDR3aa: CASSSPGQGGGKNIQYF; CDR3nt: TGTGCCAGCAGCTCGCCTGGACAGGGGGGAGGCAAAAACATTCAGTACTTC; d_gene: TRBD1; abundance: -; j_gene: TRBJ2-4; v_gene: TRBV7-9
CDR3aa: CASSLDLAYEQYF; CDR3nt: TGCGCCAGCAGCTTGGATCTGGCCTACGAGCAGTACTTC; d_gene: -; abundance: -; j_gene: TRBJ2-7; v_gene: TRBV5-1
CDR3aa: CAISDSTLGYTF; CDR3nt: TGTGCCATCAGTGACTCCACCCTGGGCTACACCTTC; d_gene: -; abundance: once; j_gene: TRBJ1-2; v_gene: TRBV10-3
CDR3aa: CASSSRVSNQPQHF; CDR3nt: TGTGCCAGCAGTTCCAGGGTAAGCAATCAGCCCCAGCATTTT; d_gene: -; abundance: once; j_gene: TRBJ1-5; v_gene: TRBV12-3/TRBV12-4
CDR3aa: CAIKEGQGTDEQFF; CDR3nt: TGTGCCATCAAAGAGGGCCAGGGTACCGATGAGCAGTTCTTC; d_gene: -; abundance: -; j_gene: TRBJ2-1; v_gene: TRBV10-3
CDR3aa: CASSLSGRGSGNTIYF; CDR3nt: TGTGCCAGCAGTTTATCTGGCAGGGGAAGTGGAAACACCATATATTTT; d_gene: -; abundance: -; j_gene: TRBJ1-3; v_gene: TRBV12-3/TRBV12-4
CDR3aa: CASSYGRVPSYNEQFF; CDR3nt: TGTGCCAGCAGTTACGGCCGGGTACCCTCCTACAATGAGCAGTTCTTC; d_gene: -; abundance: -; j_gene: TRBJ2-1; v_gene: TRBV6-5